The subject of this entry is one T cell receptor beta chain. Regarding treatment: around 19 received Ad26.COV2.S at low or high dose, single or two shots; several received placebo; per-sample allocation not given. Collection of samples fell on day 63 after the first vaccine or placebo injection. These data are taken from a study of Ad26.COV2.S vaccination and SARS-CoV-2 variants. The CDR3 spans 15 residues. Per germline, CDR1 ENHRY and CDR2 SYGVKD. The V end was cut by 3 bases, the J end by 0 bases, with 11 bases between. Using immunoSEQ multiplex PCR, the repertoire was profiled, and TCRdb retains in-frame clones only, with some absent. The table shows about 280,000 clones, with about 89% occurring only once.

Sequencing was performed on peripheral blood, taken in a trial of Ad26.COV2.S vaccine versus placebo. This TCR came from a person between 18 and 65 years old who received the Ad26.COV2.S COVID-19 vaccine or a placebo. The chain has TRBV10-3 and TRBJ1-2; no clear D gene. Written as DNA, the CDR3 is TGTGCCATCAGTGAACACCTCTTAGCTAACTATGGCTACACCTTC. It codes for CAISEHLLANYGYTF.